Below are 25 T cell receptor beta chains sequenced from a single sample in a study of shared clonotypes between healthy human individuals. The protocol was immunoSEQ multiplex PCR, while the TCRdb copy is restricted to in-frame clones and leaves out a portion. The data contain approximately 940,000 clones, 70% to 85% of them seen just once; the ten biggest clones take up roughly 1.5%. Sequencing input: memory CD4+ T cells sorted from blood. Indicated subset: CD45RA-negative fraction. The receptors shown here come from a man between 18 and 35 years old in good health.

V and J are TRBV18 and TRBJ2-5; 7 nucleotides match TRBD1. Germline CDR1 KGHSH, CDR2 LQKENI. The CDR3 is 16 amino acids. V dropped 1 base and J dropped 1; count of bases not matched to a gene: 6. CDR3 residues: CASSPRTGRTQETQYF. In nucleotides, the CDR3 is TGTGCCAGCTCACCACGGACAGGACGCACCCAAGAGACCCAGTACTTC. The whole variable domain, filled in from reference TRBV18 and TRBJ2-5, reads NAGVMQNPRHLVRRRGQEARLRCSPMKGHSHVYWYRQLPEEGLKFMVYLQKENIIDESGMPKERFSAEFPKEGPSILRIQQVVRGDSAAYFCASSPRTGRTQETQYFGPGTRLLVL.

V gene TRBV7-2 combines with J gene TRBJ2-2; 8 bases fit TRBD2. Germline CDR1 SGHTA, CDR2 FQGNSA. V was pared by 5 bases and J by 7 bases, with 12 bases of the junction left unmatched. The CDR3 length is 16 residues. The DNA for the CDR3 is TGTGCCAGCAGCGCCCTCTGGAGCGGGAGCGGCGGGGAGCTGTTTTTT. It codes for CASSALWSGSGGELFF. The full variable domain, in which reference TRBV7-2 and TRBJ2-2 provide the parts outside the CDR3, is GAGVSQSPSNKVTEKGKDVELRCDPISGHTALYWYRQSLGQGLEFLIYFQGNSAPDKSGLPSDRFSAERTGGSVSTLTIQRTQQEDSAVYLCASSALWSGSGGELFFGEGSRLTVL.

This clone has only a few counts. This sequence joins TRBV28 and TRBJ1-4; unclear D gene. There are 12 residues in the CDR3. Germline-derived CDR1 and CDR2 are MDHEN and SYDVKM. V dropped 5 bases and J dropped 7 bases, with 8 bases sitting between them. This CDR3 is CASSNLLEKLFF. CDR3 coding DNA: TGTGCCAGCAGTAACCTACTTGAAAAACTGTTTTTT.

The genes are TRBV27 and TRBJ2-5; no reliable D call. With 2 bases removed from V and 4 bases from J, the gap between germline ends came to 11 bases. In germline, CDR1 is MNHEY, CDR2 SMNVEV (reference sequence). This CDR3 comprises 14 residues. In DNA form, the CDR3 reads TGTGCCAGCAGTTTAATGTGGGGTGTAGAGACCCAGTACTTC. Amino acid sequence: CASSLMWGVETQYF.

The V and J genes are TRBV5-4 and TRBJ2-5, with D tentatively TRBD1 (6 bases). Germline V gene data show CDR1 as SGHNT and CDR2 as YYREEE (reference sequence). This CDR3 comprises 15 residues. The V and J ends lost 4 bases and 1 base respectively, with 14 bases between them. The CDR3 DNA reads TGTGCCAGCAGCCCGAATGTACAGGGCCAAGAGACCCAGTACTTC. Protein sequence: CASSPNVQGQETQYF. Full variable domain (outside the CDR3, taken from reference TRBV5-4 and TRBJ2-5): ETGVTQSPTHLIKTRGQQVTLRCSSQSGHNTVSWYQQALGQGPQFIFQYYREEENGRGNFPPRFSGLQFPNYSSELNVNALELDDSALYLCASSPNVQGQETQYFGPGTRLLVL.

The chain has TRBV6-1 and TRBJ2-2, with 14 bases aligning to TRBD2. V shed 4 bases and J 3 bases; nucleotides not matched to a gene: 4. Per germline, CDR1 MNHNS and CDR2 SASEGT. This CDR3 has 17 residues. The CDR3 coding sequence is TGTGCCAGCAGTGGACTAGCGGGAGGGCCTTACACCGGGGAGCTGTTTTTT. Amino acid sequence: CASSGLAGGPYTGELFF.

This chain uses TRBV5-1 with TRBJ2-4; no clear D gene. This CDR3 region has 11 residues. The V and J ends lost 1 base and 8 bases respectively, with 4 bases between them. Germline lookup yields CDR1 SGHRS and CDR2 YFSETQ. The CDR3 DNA sequence: TGCGCCAGCAGCTTGAAGGACATTCAGTACTTC. Translated: CASSLKDIQYF. Full variable domain (remainder filled in from reference TRBV5-1 and TRBJ2-4): KAGVTQTPRYLIKTRGQQVTLSCSPISGHRSVSWYQQTPGQGLQFLFEYFSETQRNKGNFPGRFSGRQFSNSRSEMNVSTLELGDSALYLCASSLKDIQYFGAGTRLSVL.

The chain employs TRBV2 and TRBJ2-6; 11 bases fit TRBD2. The CDR3 has 18 residues. The J segment lost 0 bases and the V segment lost 3 bases, leaving 4 bases of the junction unmatched. Germline-derived CDR1 and CDR2 are SNHLY and FYNNEI. The CDR3 nucleotides are TGTGCCAGCAGTGAGGGACTAGCGGCCTTCTCTGGGGCCAACGTCCTGACTTTC. It codes for CASSEGLAAFSGANVLTF.

This sequence joins TRBV12-1 and TRBJ1-5. TRBV12-1 is a pseudogene locus. The CDR3 is 8 residues long. CDR3 region: CASGAQHF. CDR3 bases: TGTGCCAGCGGGGCCCAGCATTTT.

The gene calls are TRBV6-1 and TRBJ2-2, with D uncertain. CDR1 and CDR2 from the germline V gene are MNHNS and SASEGT. The CDR3 totals 11 residues. V shed 10 bases and J shed 4 bases, with 7 bases lying between them. DNA of the CDR3: TGTGCCACCTTTCGCACCGGGGAGCTGTTTTTT. This translates into CATFRTGELFF.

The V and J genes are TRBV5-5 and TRBJ1-1, with a tentative D call TRBD1 (5 bases). Trimming removed 4 bases from V and 8 bases from J, with 15 bases in between. The germline V gene has CDR1 SGHKS and CDR2 YYEKEE (reference sequence). CDR3 length: 13 amino acids. CDR3 region: CASSTGTSLEAFF. The CDR3 DNA reads as TGTGCCAGCAGCACCGGGACTTCTCTAGAAGCTTTCTTT.

This clone was counted once. The chain carries TRBV5-4 and TRBJ2-7; D unclear. This CDR3 is 15 amino acids long. Deletions cut 4 bases from V and 0 bases from J, with 14 bases between. CDR1 SGHNT and CDR2 YYREEE come from the germline V gene (reference sequence). DNA of the CDR3: TGTGCCAGCAGCGAAATTGGAGCTACCTCCTACGAGCAGTACTTC. Translated, it gives CASSEIGATSYEQYF. The whole variable domain, filled in from reference TRBV5-4 and TRBJ2-7, reads ETGVTQSPTHLIKTRGQQVTLRCSSQSGHNTVSWYQQALGQGPQFIFQYYREEENGRGNFPPRFSGLQFPNYSSELNVNALELDDSALYLCASSEIGATSYEQYFGPGTRLTVT.

This rearrangement joins TRBV6-1 to TRBJ2-2; 11 bases agree with TRBD2. The ends lost 5 bases at V and 7 bases at J; junction bases unmatched: 6. Per germline, CDR1 MNHNS and CDR2 SASEGT. The CDR3 has 15 residues. CDR3 residues: CASSPQTSGNGELFF. CDR3 nucleotides: TGTGCCAGCAGTCCCCAGACTAGCGGGAACGGGGAGCTGTTTTTT.

Points on this clone: The sample contains more than one DNA sequence encoding this CDR3. The chain uses TRBV5-1 and TRBJ1-5; D gene ambiguous. CDR1 and CDR2 (germline): SGHRS, YFSETQ. The CDR3 runs to 14 residues. V was trimmed by 4 bases and J by 1 base, leaving 9 bases between them. The DNA for the CDR3 is TGCGCCAGCAGCCCCGATGGGAGCAATCAGCCCCAGCATTTT. This encodes CASSPDGSNQPQHF.

The V and J genes are TRBV27 and TRBJ2-7; TRBD1 is a possible D gene (6 bases). V was clipped by 5 bases and J by 3 bases, with 11 bases between them. Germline V CDR1 and CDR2: MNHEY, SMNVEV (reference sequence). The length of the CDR3 is 13 residues. Here the CDR3 reads CASSARTDYEQYF. DNA for the CDR3: TGTGCCAGCAGTGCCCGGACAGACTACGAGCAGTACTTC.

The V call is TRBV12-5, the J call TRBJ1-1; 7 nucleotides align to TRBD1. Trimming took 3 bases from V and 0 from J; bases not matched to a gene: 10. CDR3 length: 17 amino acids. Germline V lookup: CDR1 LGHNT, CDR2 FRNRAP. The CDR3 region has the DNA TGTGCTAGTGGTTTAGGGGGGAAGGGGACAGTGAACACTGAAGCTTTCTTT. Protein: CASGLGGKGTVNTEAFF. Supplemented by reference TRBV12-5 and TRBJ1-1, the full variable domain reads DARVTQTPRHKVTEMGQEVTMRCQPILGHNTVFWYRQTMMQGLELLAYFRNRAPLDDSGMPKDRFSAEMPDATLATLKIQPSEPRDSAVYFCASGLGGKGTVNTEAFFGQGTRLTVV.

The chain combines TRBV11-3 with TRBJ1-2, with D perhaps matching TRBD1 (5 bases). V lost 2 bases to trimming and J lost 7 bases, with 5 bases between them. Germline values: CDR1 SGHNT, CDR2 YENEEA. The CDR3 consists of 11 residues. DNA of the CDR3: TGTGCCAGCAGCTTACAGGGTGGCTACACCTTC. It translates to CASSLQGGYTF.

The chain carries TRBV6-4 and TRBJ2-1; TRBD1 matches 9 bases. The CDR3 is 13 amino acids. The trim removed 3 bases at V and 8 bases at J, leaving 2 bases unmatched. Germline CDR1 and CDR2: MRHNA and SNTAGT. In nucleotides, the CDR3 is TGTGCCAGCAGTGAGGACAGGGGCGATGAGCAGTTCTTC. Residues: CASSEDRGDEQFF.

This chain joins TRBV10-3 and TRBJ2-7; possibly TRBD1 for D (6 bases). There are 12 residues in the CDR3. The V end lost 4 bases, the J end lost 4 bases, and 8 bases lay between the germline ends. Germline values: CDR1 ENHRY, CDR2 SYGVKD. The CDR3 here is CAISGTVYEQYF. DNA of the CDR3: TGTGCCATCAGTGGGACAGTATACGAGCAGTACTTC.

The V gene is TRBV4-3, the J gene TRBJ2-4, with D hard to call. Germline CDR1 is LGHNA and CDR2 is YSLEER. The length of the CDR3 is 13 residues. Trimming removed 0 bases from V and 5 bases from J, with 5 bases in between. CDR3 protein: CASSQESQNIQYF. DNA for the CDR3: TGCGCCAGCAGCCAAGAAAGCCAAAACATTCAGTACTTC.

The J gene is TRBJ1-2, the V gene TRBV30, with no clear D. In germline, CDR1 is GTSNPN, CDR2 SVGIG (reference sequence). CDR3 size: 12 residues. Between the trimmed V and J ends, which lost 2 bases and 4 bases, there was a span of 8 bases. The CDR3 region is CAWSRESYGYTF. In DNA, the CDR3 is TGTGCCTGGAGTAGGGAAAGCTATGGCTACACCTTC.

The genes are TRBV14 and TRBJ2-7, with TRBD2 matching 10 bases. The CDR3 loop spans 14 amino acids. The junction had 4 bases not matched to a gene; V was cut back by 4 bases and J by 4 bases. Germline CDR1 is SGHDN and CDR2 is FVKESK. DNA for the CDR3: TGTGCCAGCAGCCCGCGGACTAGCGGATACGAGCAGTACTTC. Its translation: CASSPRTSGYEQYF.

This rearrangement joins TRBV7-8 to TRBJ2-5, with 12 positions matching TRBD2. The CDR3 consists of 16 residues. CDR1 and CDR2 (germline): SGHVS, FQNEAQ. V shed 5 bases and J 2 bases; nucleotides not matched to a gene: 6. CDR3 region: CASSLTGTSGQETQYF. In DNA form, the CDR3 reads TGTGCCAGCAGCCTGACCGGGACTAGCGGGCAAGAGACCCAGTACTTC.

Comments on this clone: Other DNA sequences in this sample translate to the same CDR3. The chain recombines TRBV18 with TRBJ1-1; TRBD1 might be the D (6 bases). The CDR3 has 14 amino acids. The V gene's germline CDR1 is KGHSH and CDR2 LQKENI. Trimming took off 2 bases at V and 4 bases at J, with 11 bases between the two ends. CDR3 region: CASSPGGRGTEAFF. CDR3 in DNA: TGTGCCAGCTCACCAGGGGGCCGGGGCACTGAAGCTTTCTTT.

This chain joins TRBV5-1 and TRBJ1-1; D not resolved. Per the germline V gene, CDR1 is SGHRS and CDR2 is YFSETQ. The CDR3 has 15 amino acids. Deletions cut 3 bases from V and 4 bases from J, with 16 bases between. The CDR3 DNA reads as TGCGCCAGCAGCTCCCCCGGGCGGGCCTTCACTGAAGCTTTCTTT. Amino acids: CASSSPGRAFTEAFF.